This TCR beta chain was found in a study of HIV-infected children after antiretroviral therapy interruption. The overall study: Continuous-treatment samples came from weeks 0, 48 and 150.

This clonotype was seen repeatedly, ten times or more. At one end, the junction sequence differs from germline, possibly due to a read error. The treatment here: PENTA 11 planned treatment interruption arm or continuous ART arm. The TCR library was built from RNA with a 3' RACE protocol and unique molecular identifiers. TCRdb reanalysed the 3' RACE reads using MiXCR and keeps one entry per CDR3 protein. Here the sample spans about 86,000 distinct CDR3 sequences, 6.9% being singletons. The CDR3 extends over 13 amino acids. Germline V gene sequence: CDR1 MNHEY, CDR2 SVGAGI. The sequencing used CD45RA+ CD4+ T cells from PBMCs, pooled from several time points, collected from a donor given antiretroviral therapy, either interrupted or continuous. Subset noted: naive CD4+ CD45RA+ CD45RO- T cells. The source is a pool of human donors with HIV. This chain uses TRBV6-5 with TRBJ2-1, with 8 bases identical to TRBD1. The DNA of the CDR3 is TGTGCCAGCAGTTACGCCTCCGGACAGGGCTTGGTCTTC. Translating gives CASSYASGQGLVF.